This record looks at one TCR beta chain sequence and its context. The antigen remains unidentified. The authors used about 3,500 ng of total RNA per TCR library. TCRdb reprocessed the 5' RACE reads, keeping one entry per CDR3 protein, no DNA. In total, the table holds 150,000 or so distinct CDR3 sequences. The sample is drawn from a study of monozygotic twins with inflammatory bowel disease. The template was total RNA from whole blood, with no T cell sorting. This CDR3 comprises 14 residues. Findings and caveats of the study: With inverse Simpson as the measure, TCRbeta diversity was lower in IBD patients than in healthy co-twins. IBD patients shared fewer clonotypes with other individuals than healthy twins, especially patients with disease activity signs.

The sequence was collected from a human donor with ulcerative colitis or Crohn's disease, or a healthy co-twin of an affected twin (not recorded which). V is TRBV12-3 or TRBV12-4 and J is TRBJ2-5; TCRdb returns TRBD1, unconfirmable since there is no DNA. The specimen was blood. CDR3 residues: CASSLGTGRETQYF.